Reported below is one TCR beta chain. The data were obtained in a study of blood T cell repertoires in COVID-19. Study at large: Spain, Italy and the United States supplied samples that represented acute and convalescent COVID-19. Sample material is recorded as cDNA or gDNA derived from T cells, B-cell-depleted T cells, or PBMCs.

Authors' processing steps: Counts of nucleated cells, estimated from reference gene primer amplification, were obtained. Profiling relied on immunoSEQ multiplex PCR, and the TCRdb table lists in-frame clones only, not all of them. V and J calls plus clone size are reproduced from that table; the DNA served to infer D and trimming. This table has some 210,000 clones, almost 85% appearing once. The V and J ends lost 4 bases and 7 bases, in that order; junction bases with no gene match: 8. The CDR3 runs to 14 residues. Germline CDR1 SGHRS, CDR2 YFSETQ. The clonotype was recovered from a woman aged 45-59 years with active or convalescent COVID-19. The sequenced sample was peripheral blood. The genes are TRBV5-1 and TRBJ2-4; 7 bases agree with TRBD1. CDR3 DNA: TGCGCCAGCAGCCCCAGACAGGGATCGAACATTCAGTACTTC. This codes for CASSPRQGSNIQYF.